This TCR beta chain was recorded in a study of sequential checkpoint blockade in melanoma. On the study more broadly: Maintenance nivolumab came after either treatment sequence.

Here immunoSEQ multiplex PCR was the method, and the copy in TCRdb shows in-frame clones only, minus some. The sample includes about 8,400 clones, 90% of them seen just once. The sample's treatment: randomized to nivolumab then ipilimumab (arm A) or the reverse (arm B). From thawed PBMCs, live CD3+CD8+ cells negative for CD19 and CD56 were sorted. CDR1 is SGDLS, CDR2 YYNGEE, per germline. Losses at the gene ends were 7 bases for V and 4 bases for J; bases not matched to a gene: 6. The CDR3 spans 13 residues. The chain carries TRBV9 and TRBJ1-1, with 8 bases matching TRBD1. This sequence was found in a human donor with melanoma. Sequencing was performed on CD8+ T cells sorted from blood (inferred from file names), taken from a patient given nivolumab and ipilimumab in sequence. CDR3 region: CASGWTGSTEAFF. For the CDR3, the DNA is TGTGCCAGCGGATGGACAGGGAGCACTGAAGCTTTCTTT.